The 6 T cell receptor beta chains reported below all come from one sample, sequenced in a study of T-cell memory formation after mild COVID-19. TCRdb recomputed calls from the 5' RACE reads with MiXCR, one row per CDR3 protein. This table has around 370,000 distinct CDR3 sequences, roughly 21% appearing once. What was sequenced was PBMCs or a T cell subset sorted from them (not recorded which). These TCRs come from an adult woman who had mild COVID-19 (a few samples of this study predate the infection). Cell type and time point are not known.

The chain has TRBV10-3 and TRBJ2-7; D may be TRBD1 (6 bases). CDR3 size: 13 residues. Trimming took off 3 bases at V and 8 bases at J, with 14 bases between the two ends. Germline V gives CDR1 ENHRY, CDR2 SYGVKD. CDR3 nucleotide sequence: TGTGCCATCAGTGAAGGGGCCGACAGGCAGCAGTACTTC. Protein product: CAISEGADRQQYF.

This clonotype was observed at least ten times. This sequence joins TRBV29-1 and TRBJ2-5; no clear D. V was shortened by 3 bases and J by 2 bases, with 7 bases between the two germline ends. The CDR3 sequence is 12 residues long. Germline lookup yields CDR1 SQVTM and CDR2 ANQGSEA. DNA of the CDR3: TGCAGCGTTGAGGGCTGTCAAGAGACCCAGTACTTC. This encodes CSVEGCQETQYF. Combining the CDR3 with reference TRBV29-1 and TRBJ2-5 gives the whole variable domain SAVISQKPSRDICQRGTSLTIQCQVDSQVTMMFWYRQQPGQSLTLIATANQGSEATYESGFVIDKFPISRPNLTFSTLTVSNMSPEDSSIYLCSVEGCQETQYFGPGTRLLVL.

The chain links TRBV20-1 to TRBJ2-7; TRBD1 agrees at 7 bases. The CDR3 loop spans 15 amino acids. The germline CDR1 and CDR2 sequences are DFQATT and SNEGSKA (reference sequence). V shed 1 base, J shed 5 bases, and the junction held 11 bases outside the gene matches. CDR3 amino acids: CSARAMTGLPDEQYF. The CDR3 nucleotides are TGCAGTGCTAGAGCGATGACAGGGCTACCGGACGAGCAGTACTTC.

The chain couples TRBV6-5 to TRBJ2-1; 10 bases are a match to TRBD2. Germline V gene data show CDR1 as MNHEY and CDR2 as SVGAGI. After removal of 6 bases from V and 7 bases from J, the junction contained 12 bases not matched to a gene. The CDR3 has 16 amino acids. The CDR3 loop reads CASSRPSGRGTNEQFF. The CDR3 nucleotides read TGTGCCAGCAGCCGGCCTAGCGGGAGAGGAACTAATGAGCAGTTCTTC.

V and J are TRBV6-1 and TRBJ1-1; D remains ambiguous. V was cut by 3 bases and J by 1 base, with 18 bases left in between. Germline CDR1 is MNHNS and CDR2 is SASEGT. The CDR3 runs 17 residues. CDR3 coding DNA: TGTGCCAGCAGTGACAACCTAATGGCGGGGAGGAACACTGAAGCTTTCTTT. This codes for CASSDNLMAGRNTEAFF.

In this sample, this clonotype turned up a few times. This sequence joins TRBV12-5 and TRBJ2-1; 10 bases are a match to TRBD1. CDR1 and CDR2 (germline): LGHNT, FRNRAP. The V and J ends lost 4 bases and 4 bases, in that order; junction bases with no gene match: 4. The CDR3 length is 15 residues. As DNA, the CDR3 is TGTGCTAGTGGTTCGGACAGGGGGTTTTACAATGAGCAGTTCTTC. Translation: CASGSDRGFYNEQFF.